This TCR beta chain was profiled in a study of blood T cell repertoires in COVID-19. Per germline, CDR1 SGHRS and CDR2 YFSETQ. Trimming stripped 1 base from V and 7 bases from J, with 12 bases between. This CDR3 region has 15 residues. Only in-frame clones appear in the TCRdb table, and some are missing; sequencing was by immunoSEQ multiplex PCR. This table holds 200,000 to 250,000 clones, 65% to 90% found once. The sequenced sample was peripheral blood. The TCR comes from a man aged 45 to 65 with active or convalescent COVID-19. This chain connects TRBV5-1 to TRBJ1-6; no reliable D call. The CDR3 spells CASSLSGLGNSPLHF. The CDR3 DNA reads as TGCGCCAGCAGCTTGAGTGGCCTCGGGAATTCACCCCTCCACTTT.